The present T cell receptor (beta chain) was sequenced within a study of siplizumab effects on memory and regulatory T cells. Study results and limitations: Naive-or-memory phenotypes were unassignable for roughly 80-96% of proliferating CD4+ or CD8+ clones. Suppression by proliferating Tregs derived from siplizumab cultures was not verified.

From germline, CDR1 is SGHAT and CDR2 FQNNGV. V was shortened by 5 bases and J by 1 base, with 8 bases between the two germline ends. The CDR3 consists of 13 residues. Generated by immunoSEQ multiplex PCR, the TCRdb table keeps only in-frame clones and is missing some. This sample has some 87,000 clones, with approximately 90% found just once. As concerns this clone: Its antigen remains unidentified.

The chain employs TRBV11-2 and TRBJ1-1, with a tentative D call TRBD1 (6 bases). The receptor was isolated from a human donor in good health. Sample: CD4+ T cells sorted from blood. In DNA, the CDR3 is TGTGCCAGCAGCGTGACAGGGAACACTGAAGCTTTCTTT. This codes for CASSVTGNTEAFF.